This T cell receptor (beta chain) was profiled in a study of regulatory T cells in long-lasting Graves disease. The sample holds many counts of this clonotype. Time point here: newly diagnosed GD, antithyroid drugs for less than 3 months. Researchers made the TCR library from RNA that was extracted from PBMCs. Researchers made TCR beta libraries by using iRepertoire HTBI primers and running Arm-PCR on CDR3 regions. TCRdb re-called the multiplex PCR reads through MiXCR, storing one row per CDR3 protein. The sample includes about 560,000 distinct CDR3 sequences, about 16% of them seen just once. Germline V gives CDR1 SNHLY, CDR2 FYNNEI. This CDR3 comprises 10 residues. The V end lost 8 bases, the J end lost 6 bases, and 6 bases lay between the germline ends. This sample was also put to use in a study of T cells in Graves' hyperthyroidism and ophthalmopathy.

The chain uses TRBV2 and TRBJ2-3, with D perhaps matching TRBD1 or TRBD2 (5 bases each). The sequences come from peripheral blood mononuclear cells (PBMCs), collected at new diagnosis, from a patient treated with antithyroid drugs. This receptor was obtained from a young man with Graves disease. CDR3 loop: CASGGDTQYF. The DNA for the CDR3 is TGTGCCAGCGGGGGTGATACGCAGTATTTT.